Following are 25 T cell receptor beta chains from one sample sequenced in a study of vaccination effects on CD4 cells after COVID-19. What these receptors recognize is not known. Using immunoSEQ multiplex PCR, the repertoire was profiled, and TCRdb retains in-frame clones only, with some absent. The table has about 66,000 clones, 74% seen once. A roughly 10-day culture period preceded the isolation of CD4+ T cells. Everyone in the study got two shots of either the BNT162b2 or mRNA-1273 vaccine. The sample consisted of CD4+ T cells from PBMCs cultured without peptide, taken after COVID-19 vaccination. The source of these receptors is a human donor who received a COVID-19 vaccine.

The chain joins TRBV9 to TRBJ2-5; TRBD2 matches 7 bases. Trimming at V came to 0 bases and at J to 5 bases, leaving 13 bases not matched to a gene. From germline, CDR1 is SGDLS and CDR2 YYNGEE. The CDR3 contains 17 residues. The CDR3: CASSVVASGGSPETQYF. The CDR3 nucleotides are TGTGCCAGCAGCGTAGTGGCTAGCGGAGGATCGCCGGAGACCCAGTACTTC.

V and J are TRBV5-1 and TRBJ2-4, with 9 positions matching TRBD1. Looked up from germline, CDR1 is SGHRS and CDR2 is YFSETQ. CDR3 length: 14 residues. With 5 bases clipped from V and 0 bases from J, the junction kept 0 bases outside the gene matches. The CDR3 region is CASRGQGAKNIQYF. CDR3 nucleotide sequence: TGCGCCAGCAGGGGACAGGGAGCCAAAAACATTCAGTACTTC. The full variable domain, rest sourced from reference TRBV5-1 and TRBJ2-4, is KAGVTQTPRYLIKTRGQQVTLSCSPISGHRSVSWYQQTPGQGLQFLFEYFSETQRNKGNFPGRFSGRQFSNSRSEMNVSTLELGDSALYLCASRGQGAKNIQYFGAGTRLSVL.

This chain uses TRBV6-2 or TRBV6-3 with TRBJ2-3; D uncertain. The CDR3 has 13 amino acids. The V gene lost 4 bases and the J gene lost 1 base, with 6 bases spanning the gap. From germline, CDR1 is MNHEY and CDR2 SVGEGT. The CDR3 coding sequence is TGTGCCAGCAGTTCCCAGGGCACAGATACGCAGTATTTT. Amino acid sequence: CASSSQGTDTQYF.

V is TRBV10-3 and J is TRBJ2-1, with 13 positions matching TRBD2. The CDR3 has 16 residues. Trimming at V came to 5 bases and at J to 5 bases, leaving 6 bases not matched to a gene. Germline V gives CDR1 ENHRY, CDR2 SYGVKD. The CDR3 bases are TGTGCCATCAGTTCGGGACTAGCGGGGCTCGACAATGAGCAGTTCTTC. Its protein product is CAISSGLAGLDNEQFF.

Details on this clone: Other nucleotide sequences from this sample produce the same CDR3. The J gene is TRBJ1-5, the V gene TRBV19, with TRBD1 matching 11 bases. The germline CDR1 and CDR2 sequences are LNHDA and SQIVND (reference sequence). Trimming removed 8 bases from V and 4 bases from J; junction bases left unmatched: 1. This CDR3 contains 13 residues. In nucleotides, the CDR3 is TGTGCCAGTGGGACAGGGGGAAATCAGCCCCAGCATTTT. This translates into CASGTGGNQPQHF.

The chain uses TRBV28 and TRBJ2-3, with D maybe TRBD2 (6 bases). Germline lookup yields CDR1 MDHEN and CDR2 SYDVKM. Trimming shortened V by 5 bases and J by 2 bases, and 14 bases separated the two germline ends. The CDR3 has 15 amino acids. The CDR3 DNA reads TGTGCCAGCAGTCAGACTAGGTTGACCACAGATACGCAGTATTTT. It is translated as CASSQTRLTTDTQYF.

A word on this clone: The junction and the germline gene differ at one end; a read error may be behind it. The rearrangement uses TRBV11-1 and TRBJ1-1; possible D gene TRBD1, 6 bases. From germline, CDR1 is SGHAT and CDR2 FQDESV (reference sequence). The CDR3 has 16 residues. The chain's CDR3 is CASNLDGRGQNTEAFF. The CDR3 DNA reads TGTGCCAGCAACTTAGACGGGCGGGGACAAAACACTGAAGCTTTCTTT.

V is TRBV4-3 and J is TRBJ1-2; D is uncertain. Germline CDR1 reads LGHNA; CDR2 reads YSLEER. V was shortened by 2 bases and J by 4 bases, with 8 bases between the two germline ends. The CDR3 covers 13 residues. The CDR3: CASSQWTGYGYTF. The CDR3 nucleotides read TGCGCCAGCAGCCAATGGACGGGCTATGGCTACACCTTC.

This chain connects TRBV9 to TRBJ2-3; D not certain. This CDR3 contains 15 residues. Germline CDR1 is SGDLS and CDR2 is YYNGEE. With 0 bases removed from V and 5 bases from J, the gap between germline ends came to 13 bases. The DNA of the CDR3 is TGTGCCAGCAGCGTAGTGTCGGATAGAAAAGATACGCAGTATTTT. Protein: CASSVVSDRKDTQYF.

V is TRBV7-3 and J is TRBJ1-1, with TRBD1 identical over 8 bases. The CDR3 is 13 amino acids. Losses at the gene ends were 5 bases for V and 6 bases for J; bases not matched to a gene: 5. Germline V CDR1 and CDR2: SGHTA, FQGTGA. The CDR3 DNA follows: TGTGCCAGCAGCAAGGACAGGGAGGCTGAAGCTTTCTTT. Its protein is CASSKDREAEAFF.

In its sample, this clone was seen a few times. The V and J genes are TRBV20-1 and TRBJ1-2; D unclear. The CDR3 runs 11 residues. Germline lookup yields CDR1 DFQATT and CDR2 SNEGSKA (reference sequence). Trimming shortened V by 7 bases and J by 1 base, and 7 bases separated the two germline ends. The CDR3 spells CSGQDNYGYTF. CDR3 DNA: TGCAGTGGGCAGGATAACTATGGCTACACCTTC.

This clone has only a few counts. This chain uses TRBV5-1 with TRBJ2-1, with a tentative D call TRBD1 (6 bases). The V end was cut by 4 bases, the J end by 1 base, with 18 bases between. This CDR3 contains 17 residues. CDR1 SGHRS and CDR2 YFSETQ come from the germline V gene. The CDR3 region is CASSDYRQVASYNEQFF. The CDR3 nucleotides are TGCGCCAGCAGCGATTATCGACAGGTCGCGTCCTACAATGAGCAGTTCTTC.

The J gene is TRBJ2-4, the V gene TRBV4-3; tentatively, D is TRBD1 or TRBD2 (5 bases each). Germline V gives CDR1 LGHNA, CDR2 YSLEER. V lost 1 base to trimming and J lost 1 base, with 11 bases between them. The CDR3 has 16 residues. DNA of the CDR3: TGCGCCAGCAGCCAAGTAGCAGGGACCGCCAAAAACATTCAGTACTTC. Its protein product is CASSQVAGTAKNIQYF.

This chain connects TRBV30 to TRBJ1-1; D not certain. Germline CDR1 is GTSNPN and CDR2 is SVGIG (reference sequence). The length of the CDR3 is 11 residues. V lost 1 base to trimming and J lost 7 bases, with 7 bases between them. CDR3 region: CAWSGRFEAFF. For the CDR3, the DNA is TGTGCCTGGAGTGGACGGTTTGAAGCTTTCTTT.

The chain couples TRBV7-3 to TRBJ2-2, with D possibly matching TRBD1 (5 bases). This CDR3 spans 16 amino acids. V lost 2 bases to trimming and J lost 6 bases, with 16 bases between them. Looked up from germline, CDR1 is SGHTA and CDR2 is FQGTGA. The DNA for the CDR3 is TGTGCCAGCAGCTTACAACCAGGGATGGGTTCCGGGGAGCTGTTTTTT. Residues: CASSLQPGMGSGELFF.

The chain has TRBV28 and TRBJ2-7; possible D gene TRBD1, 6 bases. V lost 4 bases to trimming and J lost 2 bases, with 15 bases between them. The CDR3 extends over 15 amino acids. Germline-derived CDR1 and CDR2 are MDHEN and SYDVKM. Here the CDR3 DNA reads TGTGCCAGCAGTTCCCCAGGGGTACTCCCCTACGAGCAGTACGTC. Translation: CASSSPGVLPYEQYV.

V usage is TRBV5-1 and J usage is TRBJ1-1, with 7 bases aligning to TRBD1. The CDR3 contains 14 residues. Germline loops: CDR1 SGHRS, CDR2 YFSETQ. V gave up 4 bases and J gave up 7 bases; unmatched junction bases: 10. CDR3 residues: CASSPIVQGNEAFF. CDR3 in DNA: TGCGCCAGCAGCCCAATAGTACAGGGGAATGAAGCTTTCTTT.

The chain uses TRBV16 and TRBJ1-5, with D possibly being TRBD1 (6 bases). The V end was cut by 5 bases, the J end by 5 bases, with 16 bases between. The length of the CDR3 is 15 residues. CDR1 KGHSY and CDR2 FQNENV come from the germline V gene. CDR3 sequence (DNA): TGTGCCAGCAGCTCCCGAATCGGGGGCGATCAGCCCCAGCATTTT. This codes for CASSSRIGGDQPQHF.

The rearrangement links TRBV6-5 to TRBJ2-1; 8 bases align to TRBD1. This CDR3 is built from 15 residues. The V and J ends lost 5 bases and 2 bases, in that order; junction bases with no gene match: 5. CDR1 is MNHEY, CDR2 SVGAGI, per germline. The CDR3 bases are TGTGCCAGCAGTATGAACAGGGGGGCCTACAATGAGCAGTTCTTC. Translated: CASSMNRGAYNEQFF.

This clone was detected a few times. The J gene is TRBJ1-2, the V gene TRBV19; 7 positions match TRBD1. CDR1 is LNHDA and CDR2 is SQIVND in the germline V gene (reference sequence). The CDR3 covers 17 residues. The junction had 17 bases not matched to a gene; V was cut back by 5 bases and J by 5 bases. The CDR3 region is CASSHLLDRESRYGYTF. The CDR3 DNA reads as TGTGCCAGTAGTCACCTCCTTGACAGGGAATCTCGATATGGCTACACCTTC.

The J gene is TRBJ1-4, the V gene TRBV3-1 (or the pseudogene TRBV3-2); TRBD1 matches at 7 bases. Trimming removed 0 bases from V and 10 bases from J; junction bases left unmatched: 5. Germline CDR1 is LGHDT and CDR2 is YNNKEL (reference sequence). This CDR3 spans 14 amino acids. The CDR3 bases are TGTGCCAGCAGCCAAGATGCAGGGGGAGCAAAACTGTTTTTT. As protein: CASSQDAGGAKLFF.

This chain connects TRBV7-2 to TRBJ2-2; D gene uncertain. The CDR3 is 13 amino acids. Germline V lookup: CDR1 SGHTA, CDR2 FQGNSA. V was clipped by 3 bases and J by 6 bases, with 8 bases between them. CDR3 in amino acids: CASSFSPAGELFF. The CDR3 DNA reads TGTGCCAGCAGCTTTAGTCCCGCCGGGGAGCTGTTTTTT.

V usage is TRBV2 and J usage is TRBJ2-1; no firm D call. CDR1 is SNHLY, CDR2 FYNNEI, per germline. The CDR3 has 13 residues. Deletions cut 6 bases from V and 4 bases from J, with 10 bases between. CDR3 protein: CASSVDKYNEQFF. CDR3 coding DNA: TGTGCCAGCAGCGTGGATAAGTACAATGAGCAGTTCTTC. Based on the CDR3 plus reference TRBV2 and TRBJ2-1, the full variable domain is EPEVTQTPSHQVTQMGQEVILRCVPISNHLYFYWYRQILGQKVEFLVSFYNNEISEKSEIFDDQFSVERPDGSNFTLKIRSTKLEDSAMYFCASSVDKYNEQFFGPGTRLTVL.

CDR3 sequence (DNA): TGCGCCAGCAGCTTATATAGGACTAGCCTGGGGGAGCTGTTTTTT. Translation: CASSLYRTSLGELFF. The V call is TRBV5-1, the J call TRBJ2-2, with 8 bases lining up with TRBD2. The V gene's germline CDR1 is SGHRS and CDR2 YFSETQ. This CDR3 has 15 residues. V lost 2 bases, J lost 8 bases, and 8 bases stayed unmatched.

This clone has just one count. The V gene is TRBV5-1, the J gene TRBJ2-1, with D tentatively TRBD2 (6 bases). Trimming cost V 3 bases and J 7 bases, with 11 bases left between them. CDR3 size: 13 residues. Germline CDR1 SGHRS, CDR2 YFSETQ. CDR3 nucleotide sequence: TGCGCCAGCAGCTCCGGGACTTGGAATGAGCAGTTCTTC. Its translation: CASSSGTWNEQFF.